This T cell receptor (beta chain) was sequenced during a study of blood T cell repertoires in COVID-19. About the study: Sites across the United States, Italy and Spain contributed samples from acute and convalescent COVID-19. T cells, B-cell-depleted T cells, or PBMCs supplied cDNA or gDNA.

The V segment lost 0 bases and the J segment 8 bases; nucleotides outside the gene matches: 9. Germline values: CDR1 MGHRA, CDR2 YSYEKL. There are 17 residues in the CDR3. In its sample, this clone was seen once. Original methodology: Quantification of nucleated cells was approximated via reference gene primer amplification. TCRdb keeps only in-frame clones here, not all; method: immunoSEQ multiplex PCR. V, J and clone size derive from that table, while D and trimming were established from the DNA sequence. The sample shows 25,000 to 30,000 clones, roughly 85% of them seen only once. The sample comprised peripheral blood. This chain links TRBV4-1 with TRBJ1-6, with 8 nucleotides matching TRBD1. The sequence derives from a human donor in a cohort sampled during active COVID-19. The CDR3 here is CASSQEPTTGAYSPLHF. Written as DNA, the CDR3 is TGCGCCAGCAGCCAAGAACCGACGACAGGGGCCTATTCACCCCTCCACTTT.